The 11 T cell receptor beta chains presented below share a single source sample, sequenced in a study of T-cell memory formation after mild COVID-19. A single record per CDR3 protein comes from TCRdb applying MiXCR to the 5' RACE reads. The sample shows about 560,000 distinct CDR3 sequences, around a sixth of them seen only once. Sequencing was performed on PBMCs or a T cell subset sorted from them (not recorded which). The receptors originated from an adult woman who had mild COVID-19 (a few samples of this study predate the infection). Cell type and time point are not known.

This clonotype appeared a few times. The J gene is TRBJ2-2, the V gene TRBV2, with 8 positions matching TRBD2. The CDR3 extends over 13 amino acids. CDR1 is SNHLY, CDR2 FYNNEI, per germline. Unmatched junction bases numbered 5, after V lost 7 bases and J lost 7 bases. CDR3 amino acids: CASKRGGDGELFF. The CDR3 nucleotides read TGTGCCAGCAAACGGGGGGGAGACGGGGAGCTGTTTTTT.

This clonotype turned up a few times. The V gene is TRBV12-3 or TRBV12-4, the J gene TRBJ2-1, with D hard to call. V was cut by 5 bases and J by 0 bases, with 17 bases left in between. There are 17 residues in the CDR3. The CDR3 loop reads CASSPNLASSSYNEQFF. CDR3 nucleotide sequence: TGTGCCAGCAGTCCCAACTTGGCATCCAGCTCCTACAATGAGCAGTTCTTC.

This clonotype was seen a few times. Written as DNA, the CDR3 is TGTGCCACAACGGGATATGGCACAGATACGCAGTATTTT. Translated, it gives CATTGYGTDTQYF. The chain links TRBV6-2 or TRBV6-3 to TRBJ2-3, with D possibly TRBD2 on 5 matching bases. The CDR3 covers 13 residues. V lost 10 bases to trimming and J lost 1 base, with 12 bases between them. Per germline, CDR1 MNHEY and CDR2 SVGEGT.

There are a few counts of this clonotype. The rearrangement joins TRBV13 to TRBJ1-1; D might be TRBD1 (6 bases). Trimming took off 5 bases at V and 7 bases at J, with 17 bases between the two ends. This CDR3 has 14 residues. Looked up from germline, CDR1 is PRHDT and CDR2 is FYEKMQ (reference sequence). In DNA form, the CDR3 reads TGTGCCAGCAGCCCATGGGGGGCGCAGATTGAAGCTTTCTTT. The encoded protein is CASSPWGAQIEAFF.

This chain joins TRBV2 and TRBJ2-5, with TRBD2 matching 14 bases. The CDR3 spans 15 residues. V was clipped by 6 bases and J by 4 bases; unmatched bases: 4. Looked up from germline, CDR1 is SNHLY and CDR2 is FYNNEI. CDR3 DNA sequence: TGTGCCAGCAGCCCGACTAGCGGGGGGGCAGAGACCCAGTACTTC. Translated, it gives CASSPTSGGAETQYF. Supplemented by reference TRBV2 and TRBJ2-5, the full variable domain reads EPEVTQTPSHQVTQMGQEVILRCVPISNHLYFYWYRQILGQKVEFLVSFYNNEISEKSEIFDDQFSVERPDGSNFTLKIRSTKLEDSAMYFCASSPTSGGAETQYFGPGTRLLVL.

J is TRBJ1-2 and V is TRBV30, with D perhaps TRBD1 (5 bases). V gave up 7 bases and J gave up 0 bases, with 12 bases separating them. CDR3 size: 13 residues. Per germline, CDR1 GTSNPN and CDR2 SVGIG (reference sequence). CDR3 nucleotides: TGTGCCTTTGACAGCGCTTCTAACTATGGCTACACCTTC. The encoded protein is CAFDSASNYGYTF.

The CDR3 nucleotides are TGTGCCAGCAGGACCGGGACAGGGGCGTACTATGGCTACACCTTC. Translating gives CASRTGTGAYYGYTF. The chain uses TRBV6-5 and TRBJ1-2, with 10 bases matching TRBD1. The CDR3 has 15 residues. The J segment lost 3 bases and the V segment lost 6 bases, leaving 7 bases of the junction unmatched. Germline V gene sequence: CDR1 MNHEY, CDR2 SVGAGI.

The V and J genes are TRBV15 and TRBJ1-2, with 7 positions matching TRBD1. Germline CDR1 LNHNV, CDR2 YYDKDF (reference sequence). Unmatched junction bases numbered 5, after V lost 1 base and J lost 0 bases. The CDR3 loop spans 16 amino acids. CDR3 coding DNA: TGTGCCACCAGCAGAGCCGGGACAGAATCTAACTATGGCTACACCTTC. It is translated as CATSRAGTESNYGYTF. Combining the CDR3 with reference TRBV15 and TRBJ1-2 gives the whole variable domain DAMVIQNPRYQVTQFGKPVTLSCSQTLNHNVMYWYQQKSSQAPKLLFHYYDKDFNNEADTPDNFQSRRPNTSFCFLDIRSPGLGDTAMYLCATSRAGTESNYGYTFGSGTRLTVV.

In its sample, this clonotype was seen many times. The gene calls are TRBV14 and TRBJ2-1, with 8 nucleotides matching TRBD2. The germline V gene encodes CDR1 SGHDN and CDR2 FVKESK. The CDR3 consists of 17 residues. Unmatched junction bases numbered 11, after V lost 0 bases and J lost 7 bases. CDR3 sequence reads: CASSQERIERGRNEQFF. CDR3 coding DNA: TGTGCCAGCAGCCAAGAACGGATTGAGCGGGGGAGGAATGAGCAGTTCTTC.

This clonotype showed up just a few times. The V call is TRBV5-1, the J call TRBJ2-2; 7 bases are a match to TRBD2. The germline gives CDR1 SGHRS, CDR2 YFSETQ. Unmatched junction bases numbered 9, after V lost 6 bases and J lost 7 bases. There are 14 residues in the CDR3. CDR3: CASMRSGNDGELFF. CDR3 coding DNA: TGCGCCAGCATGAGGAGCGGGAATGACGGGGAGCTGTTTTTT.

This clonotype was seen a few times. The J gene is TRBJ2-1, the V gene TRBV12-3 or TRBV12-4, with D perhaps assigned TRBD1 or TRBD2 (5 bases each). With 7 bases removed from V and 9 bases from J, the gap between germline ends came to 19 bases. This CDR3 contains 14 residues. The CDR3 loop is CASTPSLGVGEQFF. DNA of the CDR3: TGTGCCAGCACCCCCTCCCTGGGGGTCGGTGAGCAGTTCTTC.